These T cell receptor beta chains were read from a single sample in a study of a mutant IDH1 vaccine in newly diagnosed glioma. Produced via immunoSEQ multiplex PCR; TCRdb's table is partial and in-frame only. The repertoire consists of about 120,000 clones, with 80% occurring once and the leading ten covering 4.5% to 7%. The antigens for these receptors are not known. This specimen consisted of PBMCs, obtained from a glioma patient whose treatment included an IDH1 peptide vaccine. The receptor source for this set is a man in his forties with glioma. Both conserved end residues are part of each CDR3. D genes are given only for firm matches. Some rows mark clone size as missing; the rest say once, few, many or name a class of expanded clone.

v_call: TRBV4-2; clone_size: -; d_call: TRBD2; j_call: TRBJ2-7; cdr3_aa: CASSPAPASGLYEQYF; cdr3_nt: TGTGCCAGCAGCCCCGCCCCGGCTAGCGGGTTGTACGAGCAGTACTTC
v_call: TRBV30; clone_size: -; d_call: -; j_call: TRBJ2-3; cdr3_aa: CAWLEATQYF; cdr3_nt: TGTGCCTGGCTAGAAGCTACGCAGTATTTT
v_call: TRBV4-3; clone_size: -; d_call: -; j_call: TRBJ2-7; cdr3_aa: CASSQAQGYEQYF; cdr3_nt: TGCGCCAGCAGCCAAGCACAGGGCTACGAGCAGTACTTC
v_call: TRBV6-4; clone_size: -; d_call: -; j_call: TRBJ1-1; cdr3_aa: CASSVLDGGEAFF; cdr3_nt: TGTGCCAGCAGTGTCCTTGATGGGGGAGAAGCTTTCTTT
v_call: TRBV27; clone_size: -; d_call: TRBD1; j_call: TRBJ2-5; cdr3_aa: CASSRGQGRETQYF; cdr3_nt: TGTGCCAGCAGTCGCGGACAGGGGCGGGAGACCCAGTACTTC
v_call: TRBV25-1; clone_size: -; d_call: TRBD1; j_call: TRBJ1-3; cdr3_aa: CASGQGLHTIYF; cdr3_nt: TGTGCCAGCGGACAGGGGTTGCACACCATATATTTT
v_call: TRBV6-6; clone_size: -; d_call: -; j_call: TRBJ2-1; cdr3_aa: CASSYGRNNEQFF; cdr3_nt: TGTGCCAGCAGTTACGGTCGGAACAATGAGCAGTTCTTC
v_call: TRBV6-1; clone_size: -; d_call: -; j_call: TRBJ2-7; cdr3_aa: CASTPTDRTDEQYF; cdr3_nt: TGTGCCAGCACTCCAACCGACAGGACGGACGAGCAGTACTTC
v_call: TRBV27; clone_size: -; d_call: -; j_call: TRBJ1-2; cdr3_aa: CASSLSGRGSYGYTF; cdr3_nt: TGTGCCAGCAGTTTATCGGGCAGGGGATCCTATGGCTACACCTTC
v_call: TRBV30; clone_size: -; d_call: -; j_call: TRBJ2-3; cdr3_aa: CAWGVRSTDTQYF; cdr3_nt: TGTGCCTGGGGGGTCCGGAGCACAGATACGCAGTATTTT
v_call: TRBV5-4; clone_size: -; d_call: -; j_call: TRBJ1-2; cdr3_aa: CASSLRWQNYGYTF; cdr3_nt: TGTGCCAGCAGCTTGAGGTGGCAGAACTATGGCTACACCTTC
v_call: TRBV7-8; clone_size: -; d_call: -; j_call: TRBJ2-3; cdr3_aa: CASGRQSTDTQYF; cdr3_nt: TGTGCCAGCGGACGACAGAGCACAGATACGCAGTATTTT
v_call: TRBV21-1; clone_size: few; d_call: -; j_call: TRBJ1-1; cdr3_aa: CASTIGRGGLKDTEAFF; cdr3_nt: TGTGCCAGCACCATCGGACGGGGGGGGCTAAAGGACACTGAAGCTTTCTTT
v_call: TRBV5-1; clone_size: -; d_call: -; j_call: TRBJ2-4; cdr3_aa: CASSWTGGNIQYF; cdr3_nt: TGCGCCAGCAGCTGGACCGGCGGAAACATTCAGTACTTC
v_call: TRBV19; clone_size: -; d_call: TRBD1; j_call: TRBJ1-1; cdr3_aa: CASSPNRGTGGEAFF; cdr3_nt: TGTGCCAGTAGTCCGAACAGGGGCACAGGGGGGGAAGCTTTCTTT
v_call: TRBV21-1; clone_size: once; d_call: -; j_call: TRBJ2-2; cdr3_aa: CASSKGASGLKNTGELFF; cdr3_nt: TGTGCCAGCAGCAAAGGGGCTAGCGGACTCAAGAACACCGGGGAGCTGTTTTTT
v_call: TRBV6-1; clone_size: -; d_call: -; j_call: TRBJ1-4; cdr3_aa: CASSEGGDAEKLFF; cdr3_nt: TGTGCCAGCAGTGAAGGGGGCGACGCTGAAAAACTGTTTTTT
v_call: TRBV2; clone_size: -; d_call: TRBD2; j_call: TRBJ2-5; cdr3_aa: CASTERGIQETQYF; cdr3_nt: TGTGCCAGCACCGAGCGGGGGATCCAAGAGACCCAGTACTTC
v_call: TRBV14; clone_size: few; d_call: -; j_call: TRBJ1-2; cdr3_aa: CASSQDLEGGYTF; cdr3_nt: TGTGCCAGCAGCCAAGATTTAGAGGGTGGCTACACCTTC
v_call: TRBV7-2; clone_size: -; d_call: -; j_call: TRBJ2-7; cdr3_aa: CASSLAPRGHEQYF; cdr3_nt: TGTGCCAGCAGCTTAGCGCCCAGGGGCCACGAGCAGTACTTC
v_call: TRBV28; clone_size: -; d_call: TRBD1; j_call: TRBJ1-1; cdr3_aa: CASSLGGQGINTEAFF; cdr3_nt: TGTGCCAGCAGCCTTGGGGGACAGGGAATCAACACTGAAGCTTTCTTT
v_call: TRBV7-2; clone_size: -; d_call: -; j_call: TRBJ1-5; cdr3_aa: CASSLVGGNQPQHF; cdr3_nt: TGTGCCAGCAGCTTAGTGGGGGGCAATCAGCCCCAGCATTTT
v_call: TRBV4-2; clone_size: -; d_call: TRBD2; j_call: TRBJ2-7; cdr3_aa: CASSQAGGLSYEQYF; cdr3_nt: TGTGCCAGCAGCCAAGCGGGAGGGCTCTCCTACGAGCAGTACTTC
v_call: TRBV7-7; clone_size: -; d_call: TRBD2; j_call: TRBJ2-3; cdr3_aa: CASSPPNLRTGGDVSTDTQYF; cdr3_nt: TGTGCTAGCAGCCCACCAAATTTGCGGACGGGGGGGGATGTTAGCACAGATACGCAGTATTTT
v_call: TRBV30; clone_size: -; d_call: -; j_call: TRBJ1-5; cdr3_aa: CAWSVRGGGQPQHF; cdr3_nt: TGTGCCTGGAGTGTTAGGGGAGGGGGTCAGCCCCAGCATTTT
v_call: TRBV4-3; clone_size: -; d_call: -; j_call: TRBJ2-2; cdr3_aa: CASSRKTGELFF; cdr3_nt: TGCGCCAGCAGCCGGAAGACCGGGGAGCTGTTTTTT
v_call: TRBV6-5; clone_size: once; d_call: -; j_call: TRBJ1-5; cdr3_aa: CASRDGPRGPQHF; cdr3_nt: TGTGCCAGCAGGGACGGACCCCGGGGGCCCCAGCATTTT
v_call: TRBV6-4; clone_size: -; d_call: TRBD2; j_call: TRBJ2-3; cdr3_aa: CASSDSSGADTQYF; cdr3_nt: TGTGCCAGCAGTGACTCTAGCGGGGCAGATACGCAGTATTTT
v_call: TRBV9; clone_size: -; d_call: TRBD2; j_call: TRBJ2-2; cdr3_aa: CASSVGASGLAGATGELFF; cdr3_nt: TGTGCCAGCAGCGTAGGGGCATCGGGACTAGCGGGAGCGACCGGGGAGCTGTTTTTT
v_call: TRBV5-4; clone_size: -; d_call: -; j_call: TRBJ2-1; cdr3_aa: CASSLAPGNFYNEQFF; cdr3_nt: TGTGCCAGCAGCTTGGCGCCAGGCAACTTTTACAATGAGCAGTTCTTC
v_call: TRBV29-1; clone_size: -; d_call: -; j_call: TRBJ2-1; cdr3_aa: CSVEPGRAYNEQFF; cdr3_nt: TGCAGCGTTGAGCCGGGGCGCGCTTACAATGAGCAGTTCTTC
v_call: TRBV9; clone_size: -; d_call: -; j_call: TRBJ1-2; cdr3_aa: CASSADSPYGYTF; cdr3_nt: TGTGCCAGCAGCGCTGACAGCCCCTATGGCTACACCTTC
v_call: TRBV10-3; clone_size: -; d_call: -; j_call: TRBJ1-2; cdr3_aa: CAISAGGQDYGYTF; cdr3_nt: TGTGCCATCAGTGCTGGGGGTCAGGACTATGGCTACACCTTC
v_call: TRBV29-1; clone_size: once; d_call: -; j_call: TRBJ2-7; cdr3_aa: CSVGSGFYEQYF; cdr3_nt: TGCAGCGTTGGAAGTGGGTTCTACGAGCAGTACTTC
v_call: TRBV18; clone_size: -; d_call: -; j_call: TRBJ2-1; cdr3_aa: CASSVTLEVNEQFF; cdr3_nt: TGTGCCAGCTCAGTCACCCTGGAGGTCAATGAGCAGTTCTTC
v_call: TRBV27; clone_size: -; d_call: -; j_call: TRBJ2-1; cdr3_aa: CASTIWGVTEQFF; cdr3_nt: TGTGCCAGCACCATTTGGGGAGTCACTGAGCAGTTCTTC
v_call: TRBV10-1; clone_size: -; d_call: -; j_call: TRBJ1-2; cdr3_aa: CASSDGRYDGYTF; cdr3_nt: TGCGCCAGCAGTGACGGTCGATACGATGGCTACACCTTC
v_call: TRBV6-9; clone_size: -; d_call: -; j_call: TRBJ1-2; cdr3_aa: CASRLDRTYGYTF; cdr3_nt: TGTGCCAGCAGACTCGACAGGACTTATGGCTACACCTTC
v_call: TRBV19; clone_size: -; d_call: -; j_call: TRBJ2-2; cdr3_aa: CATRGRRSSTGELFF; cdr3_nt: TGTGCCACCCGGGGGAGGAGGTCAAGCACCGGGGAGCTGTTTTTT
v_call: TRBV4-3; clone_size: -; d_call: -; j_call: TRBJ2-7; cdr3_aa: CASSQDGTGLAEQYF; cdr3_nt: TGCGCCAGCAGCCAAGACGGGACGGGCCTCGCCGAGCAGTACTTC
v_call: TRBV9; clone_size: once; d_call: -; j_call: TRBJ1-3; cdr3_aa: CASSVATRATLGNTIYF; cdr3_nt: TGTGCCAGCAGCGTAGCTACTCGGGCTACCCTTGGAAACACCATATATTTT
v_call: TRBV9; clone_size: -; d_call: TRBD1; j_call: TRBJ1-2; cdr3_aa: CASSVAGQPSSYGYTF; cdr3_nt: TGTGCCAGCAGCGTAGCGGGACAGCCTTCTTCCTATGGCTACACCTTC
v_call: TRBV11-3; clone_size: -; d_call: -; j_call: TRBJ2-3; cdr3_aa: CASSFSSLITDTQYF; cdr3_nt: TGTGCCAGCAGCTTCAGCTCCCTTATCACAGATACGCAGTATTTT
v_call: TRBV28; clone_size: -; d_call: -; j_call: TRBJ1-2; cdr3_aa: CASSSGPVYGYTF; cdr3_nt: TGTGCCAGCAGTTCCGGACCGGTCTATGGCTACACCTTC
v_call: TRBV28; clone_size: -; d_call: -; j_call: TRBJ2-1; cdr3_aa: CASSLSGPTYNEQFF; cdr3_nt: TGTGCCAGCAGTTTATCGGGGCCTACGTACAATGAGCAGTTCTTC
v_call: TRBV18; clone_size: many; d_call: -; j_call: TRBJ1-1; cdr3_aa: CASSLGGDTEAFF; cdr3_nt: TGTGCCAGCTCACTGGGTGGGGACACTGAAGCTTTCTTT
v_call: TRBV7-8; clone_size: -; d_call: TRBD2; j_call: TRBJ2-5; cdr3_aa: CASSLARGGAVGTQYF; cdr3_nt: TGTGCCAGCAGCTTAGCGCGCGGGGGGGCCGTGGGGACCCAGTACTTC
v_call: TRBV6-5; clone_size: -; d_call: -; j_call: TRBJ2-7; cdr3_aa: CASREQGVHEQYF; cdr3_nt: TGTGCCAGCCGGGAGCAGGGCGTCCACGAGCAGTACTTC
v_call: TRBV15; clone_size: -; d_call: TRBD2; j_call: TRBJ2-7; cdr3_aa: CATSRVRGLAAAHEQYF; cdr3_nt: TGTGCCACCAGCAGAGTCCGGGGACTAGCGGCGGCCCACGAGCAGTACTTC
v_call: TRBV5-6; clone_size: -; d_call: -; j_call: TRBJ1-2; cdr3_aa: CASSWGHRITNYGYTF; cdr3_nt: TGTGCCAGCAGCTGGGGACACCGGATAACTAACTATGGCTACACCTTC
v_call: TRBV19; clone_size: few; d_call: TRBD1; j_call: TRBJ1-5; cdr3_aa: CASRGTTGVSQPQHF; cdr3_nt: TGTGCCAGTAGAGGGACAACAGGGGTCAGCCAGCCCCAGCATTTT
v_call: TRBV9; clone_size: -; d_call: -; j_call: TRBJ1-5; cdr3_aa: CASSVGASEYSNQPQHF; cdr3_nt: TGTGCCAGCAGCGTAGGGGCATCGGAATATAGCAATCAGCCCCAGCATTTT
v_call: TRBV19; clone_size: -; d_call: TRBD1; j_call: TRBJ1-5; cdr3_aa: CASRTGYSNQPQHF; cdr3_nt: TGTGCCAGCCGGACAGGGTATAGCAATCAGCCCCAGCATTTT
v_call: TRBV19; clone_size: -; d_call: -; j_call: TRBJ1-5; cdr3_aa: CASSKMNGNQPQHF; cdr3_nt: TGTGCCAGTAGTAAAATGAATGGCAATCAGCCCCAGCATTTT
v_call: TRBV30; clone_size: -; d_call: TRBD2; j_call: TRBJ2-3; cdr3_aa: CAWSDSIGLASTDTQYF; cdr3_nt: TGTGCCTGGAGTGACTCTATCGGACTAGCGAGCACAGATACGCAGTATTTT
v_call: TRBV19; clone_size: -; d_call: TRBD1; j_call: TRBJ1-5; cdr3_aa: CASSMLQGTPNQPQHF; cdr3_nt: TGTGCCAGTAGTATGCTACAGGGGACCCCCAATCAGCCCCAGCATTTT
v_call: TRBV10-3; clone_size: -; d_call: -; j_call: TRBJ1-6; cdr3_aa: CAIRAEYNSPLHF; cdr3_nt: TGTGCCATCAGAGCGGAGTATAATTCACCCCTCCACTTT
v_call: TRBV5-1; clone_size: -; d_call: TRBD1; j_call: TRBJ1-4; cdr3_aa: CASSSLPTGGNEKLFF; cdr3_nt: TGCGCCAGCAGCTCCCTTCCGACAGGGGGTAATGAAAAACTGTTTTTT
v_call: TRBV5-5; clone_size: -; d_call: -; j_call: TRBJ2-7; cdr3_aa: CASSLGGLTYEQYF; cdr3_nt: TGTGCCAGCAGCTTGGGCGGGTTAACCTACGAGCAGTACTTC
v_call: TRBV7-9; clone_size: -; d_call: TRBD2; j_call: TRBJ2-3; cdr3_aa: CASSPGTSGTDTQYF; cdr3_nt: TGTGCCAGCAGCCCAGGGACTAGCGGCACAGATACGCAGTATTTT